This paragraph reports one T cell receptor (beta chain). The data derive from a study of blood T cell repertoires in COVID-19. Libraries were prepared by immunoSEQ multiplex PCR; TCRdb keeps only in-frame clonotypes and omits some of them. The sample carries more than 150,000 clones, roughly 79% recorded once. V shed 2 bases, J shed 2 bases, and the junction held 8 bases outside the gene matches. The CDR3 sequence is 18 residues long. The germline V gene encodes CDR1 PRHDT and CDR2 FYEKMQ (reference sequence). The chain has TRBV13 and TRBJ2-5; 13 nucleotides align to TRBD2. The TCR originated in a woman older than 75 with COVID-19, enrolled during active disease. The specimen sequenced was peripheral blood. The CDR3 here is CASSLRLSTSGRQETQYF. In DNA form, the CDR3 reads TGTGCCAGCAGCTTACGATTGTCGACTAGCGGGAGGCAAGAGACCCAGTACTTC.